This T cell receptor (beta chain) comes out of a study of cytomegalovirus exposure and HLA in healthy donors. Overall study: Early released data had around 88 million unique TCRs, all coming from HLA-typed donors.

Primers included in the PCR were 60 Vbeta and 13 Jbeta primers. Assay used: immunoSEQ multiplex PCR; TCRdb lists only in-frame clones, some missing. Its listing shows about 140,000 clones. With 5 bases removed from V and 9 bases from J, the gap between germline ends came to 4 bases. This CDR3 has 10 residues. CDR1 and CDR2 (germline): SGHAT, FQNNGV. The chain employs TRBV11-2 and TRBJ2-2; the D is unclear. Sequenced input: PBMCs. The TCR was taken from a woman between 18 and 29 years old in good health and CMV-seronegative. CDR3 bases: TGTGCCAGCAGCCTTCGGGAGCTGTTTTTT. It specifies CASSLRELFF.